Presented here are 22 T cell receptor beta chains from one specimen sequenced in a study of post-analysis software for immune sequencing data. Whole-study results and caveats: Five TRBV segments, including TRBV5-6, TRBV5-1 and TRBV20-1, were more frequent in patients than controls.

The antigens for these receptors are not known. Libraries were made from TCR beta cDNA, and they carried unique molecular identifiers. TCRdb redid the calling of the PCR reads with MiXCR, one entry per CDR3 protein. The table lists 350,000 to 450,000 distinct CDR3 sequences, roughly 38% of them singletons, with around 8% in the top ten. Sample: blood. These receptor sequences come from a girl aged 2 to 10 with multiple sclerosis.

This chain uses TRBV6-5 with TRBJ2-3; TRBD1 is a possible D gene (6 bases). The V and J ends lost 0 bases and 4 bases respectively, with 8 bases between them. CDR3 length: 14 residues. CDR1 MNHEY and CDR2 SVGAGI come from the germline V gene. For the CDR3, the DNA is TGTGCCAGCAGTTACTCACAGGGTTCAGATACGCAGTATTTT. Amino acid sequence: CASSYSQGSDTQYF.

The chain has TRBV7-2 and TRBJ1-1; 7 nucleotides agree with TRBD1. CDR1 and CDR2 from the germline V gene are SGHTA and FQGNSA. V was pared by 4 bases and J by 7 bases, with 3 bases of the junction left unmatched. The CDR3 is 12 amino acids. CDR3 DNA: TGTGCCAGCAGCTCGGGACAGAATGAAGCTTTCTTT. Protein product: CASSSGQNEAFF. The full variable domain, in which reference TRBV7-2 and TRBJ1-1 provide the parts outside the CDR3, is GAGVSQSPSNKVTEKGKDVELRCDPISGHTALYWYRQSLGQGLEFLIYFQGNSAPDKSGLPSDRFSAERTGGSVSTLTIQRTQQEDSAVYLCASSSGQNEAFFGQGTRLTVV.

This rearrangement joins TRBV7-6 to TRBJ2-1; TRBD2 aligns across 10 bases. Germline V gene data show CDR1 as SGHVS and CDR2 as FNYEAQ. Germline trimming cut 5 bases from V and 12 bases from J; bases unmatched to any gene: 10. The CDR3 is 14 amino acids. CDR3 protein: CASSASGTSVGQFF. The DNA for the CDR3 is TGTGCCAGCAGCGCCTCCGGGACTAGCGTGGGGCAGTTCTTC.

With respect to this clonotype: A single base separates this from a much larger clone, so it may be a read error. The chain combines TRBV7-2 with TRBJ1-2; D ambiguous. CDR1 and CDR2 (germline): SGHTA, FQGNSA. The CDR3 length is 13 residues. Trimming shortened V by 2 bases and J by 8 bases, and 12 bases separated the two germline ends. This CDR3 is CASSLTPGGGYTF. As DNA, the CDR3 is TGTGCCAGCAGCTTAACCCCCGGCGGCGGCTACACCTTC.

The genes are TRBV7-9 and TRBJ1-4, with no clear D. This CDR3 has 15 amino acids. V lost 2 bases to trimming and J lost 0 bases, with 7 bases between them. Germline lookup yields CDR1 SEHNR and CDR2 FQNEAQ (reference sequence). The CDR3 is CASSLTAATNEKLFF. The CDR3 DNA is TGTGCCAGCAGCTTAACAGCCGCAACTAATGAAAAACTGTTTTTT.

In this sample, this clonotype turned up many times. The chain has TRBV20-1 and TRBJ2-5; no clear D gene. Germline assignment: CDR1 DFQATT and CDR2 SNEGSKA (reference sequence). The ends were cut back, 0 bases at V and 5 bases at J, with 13 bases in the middle. The CDR3 sequence is 14 residues long. The DNA for the CDR3 is TGCAGTGCTAGAGATTACGGCCTCGGGGAGACCCAGTACTTC. This gives the protein CSARDYGLGETQYF.

This clonotype was found a few times. The chain carries TRBV7-9 and TRBJ2-1; D might be TRBD2 (5 bases). V was cut by 5 bases and J by 8 bases, with 7 bases left in between. The CDR3 has 11 residues. The germline gives CDR1 SEHNR, CDR2 FQNEAQ (reference sequence). The CDR3 region has the DNA TGTGCCAGCAGCCCTAGCTATGAGCAGTTCTTC. Protein: CASSPSYEQFF.

This chain links TRBV3-1 with TRBJ1-5; D unresolved. The CDR3 consists of 15 residues. V shed 2 bases and J shed 6 bases, with 14 bases lying between them. Germline CDR1 is LGHDT and CDR2 is YNNKEL (reference sequence). CDR3 sequence (DNA): TGTGCCAGCAGCCAATCGGGCCGCGAGGTTCAGCCCCAGCATTTT. It translates to CASSQSGREVQPQHF.

This clonotype was seen more than once but under ten times. The rearrangement joins TRBV7-2 to TRBJ2-1, with 11 bases matching TRBD1. CDR3 length: 14 residues. Germline V gives CDR1 SGHTA, CDR2 FQGNSA. Trimming at V came to 6 bases and at J to 6 bases, leaving 4 bases not matched to a gene. The DNA for the CDR3 is TGTGCCAGCAGAAGGACAGGGGGCCCCAATGAGCAGTTCTTC. As protein: CASRRTGGPNEQFF.

V gene TRBV7-2 combines with J gene TRBJ1-2, with D perhaps matching TRBD1 (5 bases). V was cut by 1 base and J by 2 bases, with 11 bases left in between. The germline V gene has CDR1 SGHTA and CDR2 FQGNSA. This CDR3 spans 15 amino acids. CDR3 amino acids: CASSLDRLENYGYTF. The CDR3 DNA reads TGTGCCAGCAGCTTAGACAGGCTAGAGAACTATGGCTACACCTTC. Full variable domain (outside the CDR3, taken from reference TRBV7-2 and TRBJ1-2): GAGVSQSPSNKVTEKGKDVELRCDPISGHTALYWYRQSLGQGLEFLIYFQGNSAPDKSGLPSDRFSAERTGGSVSTLTIQRTQQEDSAVYLCASSLDRLENYGYTFGSGTRLTVV.

The gene calls are TRBV12-3 or TRBV12-4 and TRBJ2-3; tentative D call: TRBD2 (5 bases). The CDR3 contains 15 residues. Trimming took off 5 bases at V and 2 bases at J, with 14 bases between the two ends. CDR3 sequence (DNA): TGTGCCAGCAGTGTCCGGGGTGTCCCCACAGATACGCAGTATTTT. It yields the protein CASSVRGVPTDTQYF.

In DNA form, the CDR3 reads TGTGCCAGCAGTGCCCCTTGGACAGGGGATTATGGCAACGAGCAGTACTTC. Its protein product is CASSAPWTGDYGNEQYF. V is TRBV6-1 and J is TRBJ2-5, with 9 bases aligning to TRBD1. The better agreement between TRBJ2-7 and the DNA end casts doubt on the J call. The germline gives CDR1 MNHNS, CDR2 SASEGT. This CDR3 region has 17 residues.

The chain carries TRBV5-1 and TRBJ1-2; 9 bases align to TRBD1. CDR3 size: 15 residues. V shed 0 bases, J shed 4 bases, and the junction held 4 bases outside the gene matches. Germline V CDR1 and CDR2: SGHRS, YFSETQ. The CDR3 reads CASSLGGQGLYGYTF. The DNA of the CDR3 is TGCGCCAGCAGCTTGGGAGGACAGGGGCTCTATGGCTACACCTTC.

This clonotype was detected a few times. This chain connects TRBV7-2 to TRBJ2-1, with 8 nucleotides matching TRBD2. The ends lost 4 bases at V and 4 bases at J; junction bases unmatched: 6. The CDR3 totals 15 residues. CDR1 SGHTA and CDR2 FQGNSA come from the germline V gene. The CDR3 spells CASSSERGIYNEQFF. CDR3 sequence (DNA): TGTGCCAGCAGCTCCGAGCGGGGGATATACAATGAGCAGTTCTTC. Supplemented by reference TRBV7-2 and TRBJ2-1, the full variable domain reads GAGVSQSPSNKVTEKGKDVELRCDPISGHTALYWYRQSLGQGLEFLIYFQGNSAPDKSGLPSDRFSAERTGGSVSTLTIQRTQQEDSAVYLCASSSERGIYNEQFFGPGTRLTVL.

CDR3 amino acids: CASSLIRELAGGSTDTQYF. CDR3 DNA: TGCGCCAGCAGCCTGATCCGGGAGTTAGCGGGGGGAAGCACAGATACGCAGTATTTT. The chain combines TRBV5-1 with TRBJ2-3, with TRBD2 matching over 10 bases. In germline, CDR1 is SGHRS, CDR2 YFSETQ. The CDR3 extends over 19 amino acids. V shed 4 bases, J shed 0 bases, and the junction held 14 bases outside the gene matches. Variable domain in full (rest from reference TRBV5-1 and TRBJ2-3): KAGVTQTPRYLIKTRGQQVTLSCSPISGHRSVSWYQQTPGQGLQFLFEYFSETQRNKGNFPGRFSGRQFSNSRSEMNVSTLELGDSALYLCASSLIRELAGGSTDTQYFGPGTRLTVL.

About this clonotype itself: A much larger clone differs by one base, so this may be a read error. This chain connects TRBV27 to TRBJ1-6; D is unclear. Germline V gene lookup returns CDR1 MNHEY and CDR2 SMNVEV (reference sequence). CDR3 length: 15 amino acids. This chain's CDR3 is CASSLTRIFNSPPHF. Written as DNA, the CDR3 is TGTGCCAGCAGTCTAACCAGGATTTTTAATTCACCCCCCCACTTT.

The rearrangement links TRBV5-5 to TRBJ1-5; D may be TRBD1 (5 bases). V shed 4 bases and J shed 6 bases, with 14 bases lying between them. CDR1 and CDR2 (germline): SGHKS, YYEKEE (reference sequence). The CDR3 is 14 amino acids. The CDR3 region has the DNA TGTGCCAGCAGCCGGGGGGAGGGAGGTCAGCCCCAGCATTTT. Protein sequence: CASSRGEGGQPQHF.

Only a few counts were recorded for this clonotype. This rearrangement joins TRBV20-1 to TRBJ2-1; TRBD2 aligns across 7 bases. CDR3 length equals 16 residues. V shed 8 bases and J 7 bases; nucleotides not matched to a gene: 20. Germline loops: CDR1 DFQATT, CDR2 SNEGSKA (reference sequence). CDR3 nucleotides: TGCAGTACCAGTTCCCTTGGGACGGGAGGTAGAAATGAGCAGTTCTTC. Residues: CSTSSLGTGGRNEQFF.

The rearrangement joins TRBV6-4 to TRBJ2-3, with 9 bases matching TRBD1. J lost 7 bases, V lost 1 base, and 18 bases had no gene match. CDR1 is MRHNA and CDR2 is SNTAGT in the germline V gene. The CDR3 contains 19 residues. The CDR3 region is CASSDWAAGTGQGPYTQYF. Here the CDR3 DNA reads TGTGCCAGCAGTGACTGGGCCGCCGGAACGGGACAGGGCCCCTATACGCAGTATTTT.

This clonotype was found a few times. This chain joins TRBV29-1 and TRBJ2-7; D unclear. CDR3 length equals 13 residues. V was trimmed by 4 bases and J by 0 bases, leaving 10 bases between them. The germline CDR1 and CDR2 sequences are SQVTM and ANQGSEA. The CDR3 nucleotides read TGCAGCGTTGCCGAAAGTAGCTCCTACGAGCAGTACTTC. It specifies CSVAESSSYEQYF.

The rearrangement links TRBV3-1 to TRBJ1-2; no reliable D call. V was clipped by 0 bases and J by 4 bases, with 9 bases between them. Germline CDR1 is LGHDT and CDR2 is YNNKEL (reference sequence). This CDR3 is 14 amino acids long. The CDR3 DNA reads as TGTGCCAGCAGCCAAGATGTGGACCGCTATGGCTACACCTTC. Translation gives CASSQDVDRYGYTF.

This clonotype has more than one count but fewer than ten. The J gene is TRBJ2-6, the V gene TRBV7-9; 7 positions match TRBD1. Trimming removed 2 bases from V and 4 bases from J; junction bases left unmatched: 2. Germline CDR1 and CDR2: SEHNR and FQNEAQ (reference sequence). This CDR3 is built from 15 residues. CDR3 DNA sequence: TGTGCCAGCAGCTTAAGGGGGCCCGGGGCCAACGTCCTGACTTTC. This codes for CASSLRGPGANVLTF.